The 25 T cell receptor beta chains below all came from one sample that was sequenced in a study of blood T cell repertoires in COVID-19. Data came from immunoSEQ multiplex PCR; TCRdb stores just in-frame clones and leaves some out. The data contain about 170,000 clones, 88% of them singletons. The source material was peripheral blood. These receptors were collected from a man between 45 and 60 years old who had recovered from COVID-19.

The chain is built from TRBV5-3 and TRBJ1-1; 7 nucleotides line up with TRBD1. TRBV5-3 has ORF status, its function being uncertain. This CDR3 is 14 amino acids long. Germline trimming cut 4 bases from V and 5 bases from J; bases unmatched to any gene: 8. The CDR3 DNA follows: TGTGCCAGAAGCCGGACAGGACCCGGGACTGAAGCTTTCTTT. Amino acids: CARSRTGPGTEAFF.

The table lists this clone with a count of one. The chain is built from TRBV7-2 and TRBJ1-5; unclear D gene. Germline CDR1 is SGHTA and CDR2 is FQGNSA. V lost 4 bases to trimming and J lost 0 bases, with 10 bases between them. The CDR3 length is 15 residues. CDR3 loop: CASSSVPYSNQPQHF. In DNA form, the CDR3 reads TGTGCCAGCAGCTCCGTCCCTTATAGCAATCAGCCCCAGCATTTT.

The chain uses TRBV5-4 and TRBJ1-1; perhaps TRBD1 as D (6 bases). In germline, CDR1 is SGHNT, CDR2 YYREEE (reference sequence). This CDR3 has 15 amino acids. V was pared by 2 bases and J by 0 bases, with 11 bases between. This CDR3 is CASSFPGQLNTEAFF. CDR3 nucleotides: TGTGCCAGCAGCTTCCCTGGACAGTTGAACACTGAAGCTTTCTTT.

DNA of the CDR3: TGTGCCAGCAGCCAGGACAGGGGAGAAGCTTTCTTT. Protein: CASSQDRGEAFF. The V and J genes are TRBV14 and TRBJ1-1, with 9 bases identical to TRBD1. Germline loops: CDR1 SGHDN, CDR2 FVKESK. V dropped 3 bases and J dropped 8; count of bases not matched to a gene: 1. The CDR3 has 12 residues.

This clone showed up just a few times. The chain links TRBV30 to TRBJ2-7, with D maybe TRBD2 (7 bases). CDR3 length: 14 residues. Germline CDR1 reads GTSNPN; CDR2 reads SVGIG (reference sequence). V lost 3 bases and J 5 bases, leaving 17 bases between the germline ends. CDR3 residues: CAWREGGAGNEQYF. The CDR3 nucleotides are TGTGCCTGGAGAGAGGGGGGGGCAGGGAACGAGCAGTACTTC. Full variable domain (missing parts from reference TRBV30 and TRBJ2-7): SQTIHQWPATLVQPVGSPLSLECTVEGTSNPNLYWYRQAAGRGLQLLFYSVGIGQISSEVPQNLSASRPQDRQFILSSKKLLLSDSGFYLCAWREGGAGNEQYFGPGTRLTVT.

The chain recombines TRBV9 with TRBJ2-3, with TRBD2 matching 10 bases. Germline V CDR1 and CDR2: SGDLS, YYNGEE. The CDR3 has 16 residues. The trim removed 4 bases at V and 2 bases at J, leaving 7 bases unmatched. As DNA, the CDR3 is TGTGCCAGCAGCCCCCGGACTAGCGGTTACACAGATACGCAGTATTTT. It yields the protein CASSPRTSGYTDTQYF.

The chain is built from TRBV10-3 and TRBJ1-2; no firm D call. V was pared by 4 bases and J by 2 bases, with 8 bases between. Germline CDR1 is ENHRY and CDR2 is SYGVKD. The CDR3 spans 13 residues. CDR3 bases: TGTGCCATCAGTGTTGGGGAGAACTATGGCTACACCTTC. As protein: CAISVGENYGYTF.

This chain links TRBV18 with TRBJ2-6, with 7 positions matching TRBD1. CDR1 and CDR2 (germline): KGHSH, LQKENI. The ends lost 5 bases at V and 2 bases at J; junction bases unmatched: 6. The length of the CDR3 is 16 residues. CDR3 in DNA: TGTGCCAGCTCAACGGTGACAGGGACTGGGGCCAACGTCCTGACTTTC. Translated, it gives CASSTVTGTGANVLTF. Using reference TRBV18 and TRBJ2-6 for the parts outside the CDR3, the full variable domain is NAGVMQNPRHLVRRRGQEARLRCSPMKGHSHVYWYRQLPEEGLKFMVYLQKENIIDESGMPKERFSAEFPKEGPSILRIQQVVRGDSAAYFCASSTVTGTGANVLTFGAGSRLTVL.

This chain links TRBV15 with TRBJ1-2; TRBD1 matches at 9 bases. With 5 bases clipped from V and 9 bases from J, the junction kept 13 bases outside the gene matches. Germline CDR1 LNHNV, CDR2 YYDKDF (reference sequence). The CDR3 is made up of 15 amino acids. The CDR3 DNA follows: TGTGCCACCAGCCCCTCGGGACAGGGTTTATATCGCTACACCTTC. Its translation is CATSPSGQGLYRYTF.

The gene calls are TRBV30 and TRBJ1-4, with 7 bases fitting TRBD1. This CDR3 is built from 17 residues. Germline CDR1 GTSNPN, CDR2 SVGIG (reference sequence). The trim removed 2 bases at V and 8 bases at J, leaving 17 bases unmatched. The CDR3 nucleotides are TGTGCCTGGAGTCCCTCACCACCGACAGGGAGTGGCGAAAAACTGTTTTTT. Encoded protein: CAWSPSPPTGSGEKLFF.

Written as DNA, the CDR3 is TGTGCCAGCAGTTCGCAATTACAGGGTGGGGTCACTGAAGCTTTCTTT. Translated, it gives CASSSQLQGGVTEAFF. The rearrangement uses TRBV28 and TRBJ1-1; weak D call: TRBD1 (6 bases). The CDR3 length is 16 residues. Germline CDR1 is MDHEN and CDR2 is SYDVKM. The germline V and J ends were trimmed by 4 bases and 4 bases, with 19 bases remaining between them.

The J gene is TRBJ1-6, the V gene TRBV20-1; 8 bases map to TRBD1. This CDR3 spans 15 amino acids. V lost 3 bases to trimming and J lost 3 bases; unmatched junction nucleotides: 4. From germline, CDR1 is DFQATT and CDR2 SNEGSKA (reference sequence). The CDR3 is CSASDGQGYNSPLHF. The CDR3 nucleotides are TGCAGTGCTAGTGACGGACAGGGCTATAATTCACCCCTCCACTTT.

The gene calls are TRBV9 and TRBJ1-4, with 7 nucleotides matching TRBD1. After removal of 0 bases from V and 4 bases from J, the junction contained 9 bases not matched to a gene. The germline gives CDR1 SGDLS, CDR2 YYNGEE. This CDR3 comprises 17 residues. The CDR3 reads CASSVDPAGGLNEKLFF. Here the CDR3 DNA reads TGTGCCAGCAGCGTAGATCCGGCAGGGGGACTTAATGAAAAACTGTTTTTT.

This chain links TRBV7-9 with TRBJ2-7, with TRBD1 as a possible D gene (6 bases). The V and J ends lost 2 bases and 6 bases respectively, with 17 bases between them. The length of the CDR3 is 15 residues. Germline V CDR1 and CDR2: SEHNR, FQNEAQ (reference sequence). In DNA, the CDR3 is TGTGCCAGCAGCTTAACAGGGACATCGGCAACCGAGCAGTACTTC. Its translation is CASSLTGTSATEQYF. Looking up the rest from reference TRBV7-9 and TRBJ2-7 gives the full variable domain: DTGVSQNPRHKITKRGQNVTFRCDPISEHNRLYWYRQTLGQGPEFLTYFQNEAQLEKSRLLSDRFSAERPKGSFSTLEIQRTEQGDSAMYLCASSLTGTSATEQYFGPGTRLTVT.

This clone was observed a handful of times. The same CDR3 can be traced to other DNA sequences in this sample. The CDR3 here is CASSRLAVNNEQFF. Written as DNA, the CDR3 is TGTGCCAGCAGCCGACTAGCGGTCAACAATGAGCAGTTCTTC. The chain links TRBV2 to TRBJ2-1; 9 bases are shared with TRBD2. Per the germline V gene, CDR1 is SNHLY and CDR2 is FYNNEI. V lost 6 bases, J lost 5 bases, and 5 bases stayed unmatched. This CDR3 is built from 14 residues.

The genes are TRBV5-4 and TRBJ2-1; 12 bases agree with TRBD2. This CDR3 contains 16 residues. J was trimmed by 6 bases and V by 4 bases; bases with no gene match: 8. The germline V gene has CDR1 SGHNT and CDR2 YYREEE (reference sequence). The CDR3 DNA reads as TGTGCCAGCAGCGGACCTCTAGCGGGGGGGCCCAATGAGCAGTTCTTC. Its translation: CASSGPLAGGPNEQFF.

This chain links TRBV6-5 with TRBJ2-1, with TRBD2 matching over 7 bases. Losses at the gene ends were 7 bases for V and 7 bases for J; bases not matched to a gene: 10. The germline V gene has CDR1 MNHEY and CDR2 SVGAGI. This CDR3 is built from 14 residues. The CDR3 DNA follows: TGTGCCAGCACCCAGGGAGGGCCTGGGAATGAGCAGTTCTTC. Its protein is CASTQGGPGNEQFF.

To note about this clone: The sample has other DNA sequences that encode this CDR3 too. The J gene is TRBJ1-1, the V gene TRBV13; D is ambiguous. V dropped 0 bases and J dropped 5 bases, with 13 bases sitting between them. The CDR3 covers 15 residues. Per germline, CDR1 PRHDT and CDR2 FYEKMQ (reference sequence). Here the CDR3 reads CASSLGNSGRTEAFF. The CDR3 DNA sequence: TGTGCCAGCAGCTTAGGAAATTCGGGTCGGACTGAAGCTTTCTTT.

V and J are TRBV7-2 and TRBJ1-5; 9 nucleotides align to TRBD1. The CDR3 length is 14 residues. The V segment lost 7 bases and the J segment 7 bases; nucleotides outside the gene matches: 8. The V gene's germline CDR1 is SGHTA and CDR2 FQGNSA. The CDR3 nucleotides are TGTGCCAGCAACGAATACACAGGGGGCCAGCCCCAGCATTTT. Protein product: CASNEYTGGQPQHF.

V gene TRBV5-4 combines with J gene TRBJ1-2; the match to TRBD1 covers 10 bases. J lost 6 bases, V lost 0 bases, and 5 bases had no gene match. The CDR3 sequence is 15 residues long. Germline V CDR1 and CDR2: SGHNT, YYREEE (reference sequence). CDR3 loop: CASSLVGTGANGYTF. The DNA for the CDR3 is TGTGCCAGCAGCTTGGTAGGGACAGGGGCCAATGGCTACACCTTC.

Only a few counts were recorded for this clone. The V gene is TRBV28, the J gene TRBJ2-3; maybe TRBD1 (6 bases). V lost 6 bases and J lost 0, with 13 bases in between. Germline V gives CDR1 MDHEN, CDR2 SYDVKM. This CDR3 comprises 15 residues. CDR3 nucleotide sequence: TGTGCCAGCAGCCAAGGTGGACAGAGCACAGATACGCAGTATTTT. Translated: CASSQGGQSTDTQYF.

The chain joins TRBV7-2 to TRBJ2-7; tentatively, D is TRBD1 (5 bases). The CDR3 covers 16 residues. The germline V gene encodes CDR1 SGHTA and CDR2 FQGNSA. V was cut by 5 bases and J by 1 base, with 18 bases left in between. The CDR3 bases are TGTGCCAGCAGCCAAGATGGGGCGACCGCATCCTACGAGCAGTACTTC. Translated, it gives CASSQDGATASYEQYF. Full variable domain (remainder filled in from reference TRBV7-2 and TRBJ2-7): GAGVSQSPSNKVTEKGKDVELRCDPISGHTALYWYRQSLGQGLEFLIYFQGNSAPDKSGLPSDRFSAERTGGSVSTLTIQRTQQEDSAVYLCASSQDGATASYEQYFGPGTRLTVT.

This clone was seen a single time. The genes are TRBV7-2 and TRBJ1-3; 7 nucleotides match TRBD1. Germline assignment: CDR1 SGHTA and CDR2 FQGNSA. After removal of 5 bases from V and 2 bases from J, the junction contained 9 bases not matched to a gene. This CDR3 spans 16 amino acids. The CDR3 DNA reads TGTGCCAGCAGCCTAAGAGGGCAGGGGGCTGGAAACACCATATATTTT. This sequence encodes CASSLRGQGAGNTIYF.

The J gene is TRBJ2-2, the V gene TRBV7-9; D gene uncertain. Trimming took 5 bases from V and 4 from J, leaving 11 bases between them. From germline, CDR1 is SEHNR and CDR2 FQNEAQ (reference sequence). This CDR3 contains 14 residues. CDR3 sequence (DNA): TGTGCCAGCAGCCTTAGTAGTTTCACCGGGGAGCTGTTTTTT. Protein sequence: CASSLSSFTGELFF.

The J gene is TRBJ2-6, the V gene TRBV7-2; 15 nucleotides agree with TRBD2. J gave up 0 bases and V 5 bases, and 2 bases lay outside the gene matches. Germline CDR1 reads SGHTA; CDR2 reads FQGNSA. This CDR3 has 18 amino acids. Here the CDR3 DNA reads TGTGCCAGCAGCCAGGGACTAGCGGGAGGCTCTGGGGCCAACGTCCTGACTTTC. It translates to CASSQGLAGGSGANVLTF.